Listed here are 15 T cell receptor beta chains from one sample, sequenced in a study of cytomegalovirus exposure and HLA in healthy donors. Primers included in the PCR were 60 Vbeta and 13 Jbeta primers. Repertoires were generated with immunoSEQ multiplex PCR, while TCRdb's copy carries only in-frame clones and drops some. The sample lists some 90,000 clones; under 90% were seen once. The sequenced material came from PBMCs. The receptors come from a man in his fifties in good health and CMV-seronegative.

The rearrangement joins TRBV5-1 to TRBJ2-7, with D perhaps TRBD2 (5 bases). This CDR3 region has 15 residues. The V and J ends lost 0 bases and 7 bases respectively, with 17 bases between them. Germline V gene lookup returns CDR1 SGHRS and CDR2 YFSETQ. In DNA form, the CDR3 reads TGCGCCAGCAGCTTGGCCGGAGTCGGGATCGAGGAGCAGTACTTC. It specifies CASSLAGVGIEEQYF.

The J gene is TRBJ2-3, the V gene TRBV5-1; 10 bases are shared with TRBD2. V was clipped by 6 bases and J by 2 bases; unmatched bases: 9. The CDR3 has 16 residues. Germline lookup yields CDR1 SGHRS and CDR2 YFSETQ. CDR3 residues: CASISGLARLTDTQYF. CDR3 nucleotide sequence: TGCGCCAGCATCTCGGGACTAGCGCGCCTCACAGATACGCAGTATTTT.

The chain is built from TRBV7-8 and TRBJ2-6; D is unclear. This CDR3 spans 14 amino acids. Per germline, CDR1 SGHVS and CDR2 FQNEAQ. Trimming took off 4 bases at V and 0 bases at J, with 4 bases between the two ends. CDR3 DNA sequence: TGTGCCAGCAGCTCTTACTCTGGGGCCAACGTCCTGACTTTC. Translated, it gives CASSSYSGANVLTF.

This chain connects TRBV6-1 to TRBJ2-5, with TRBD2 matching over 9 bases. With 3 bases clipped from V and 1 base from J, the junction kept 3 bases outside the gene matches. The CDR3 has 15 residues. Germline V CDR1 and CDR2: MNHNS, SASEGT. The CDR3: CASSDTSGPQETQYF. For the CDR3, the DNA is TGTGCCAGCAGTGACACTAGCGGGCCCCAAGAGACCCAGTACTTC.

V usage is TRBV15 and J usage is TRBJ1-5; maybe TRBD1 (5 bases). V lost 0 bases and J lost 7, with 16 bases in between. The CDR3 sequence is 16 residues long. Germline CDR1 is LNHNV and CDR2 is YYDKDF (reference sequence). CDR3 region: CATSRDSSGAEQPQHF. The CDR3, as DNA: TGTGCCACCAGCAGAGATAGTAGCGGGGCCGAGCAGCCCCAGCATTTT.

The rearrangement links TRBV29-1 to TRBJ2-2; D may be TRBD1 (5 bases). Germline V gene lookup returns CDR1 SQVTM and CDR2 ANQGSEA. Trimming left V 1 base short and J 3 bases short, with 15 bases between. CDR3 length equals 16 residues. The CDR3 spells CSVEGAGFMYTGELFF. CDR3 nucleotides: TGCAGCGTTGAAGGGGCAGGGTTTATGTACACCGGGGAGCTGTTTTTT.

The rearrangement joins TRBV12-5 to TRBJ2-3; D might be TRBD2 (7 bases). Trimming shortened V by 1 base and J by 2 bases, and 25 bases separated the two germline ends. This CDR3 region has 20 residues. In germline, CDR1 is LGHNT, CDR2 FRNRAP. Here the CDR3 reads CASGLEGGVLGLEDTDTQYF. As DNA, the CDR3 is TGTGCTAGTGGTTTGGAGGGGGGAGTTCTTGGACTAGAGGACACAGATACGCAGTATTTT.

The chain uses TRBV4-2 and TRBJ2-3; no reliable D call. The CDR3 length is 13 residues. Germline V gene lookup returns CDR1 LGHNA and CDR2 YNFKEQ. With 4 bases removed from V and 3 bases from J, the gap between germline ends came to 8 bases. The DNA of the CDR3 is TGTGCCAGCAGCCCTGCGCCGACAGATACGCAGTATTTT. The encoded protein is CASSPAPTDTQYF.

The chain couples TRBV28 to TRBJ1-5; 8 positions match TRBD1. CDR1 and CDR2 from the germline V gene are MDHEN and SYDVKM. The trim removed 9 bases at V and 4 bases at J, leaving 11 bases unmatched. The CDR3 is 15 amino acids. CDR3 in amino acids: CASFTGGEGNQPQHF. As DNA, the CDR3 is TGTGCCAGTTTCACAGGGGGTGAGGGGAATCAGCCCCAGCATTTT.

In DNA, the CDR3 is TGTGCCAGCAGCTCCTCTACAGGGAATAGCAATCAGCCCCAGCATTTT. Amino acids: CASSSSTGNSNQPQHF. This rearrangement joins TRBV5-7 to TRBJ1-5; a weak D match, TRBD1 (6 bases). TRBV5-7 is an ORF; its function is uncertain. The CDR3 length is 16 residues. The V end was cut by 3 bases, the J end by 0 bases, with 13 bases between.

This chain links TRBV28 with TRBJ2-7; 11 positions agree with TRBD1. Losses at the gene ends were 7 bases for V and 4 bases for J; bases not matched to a gene: 12. Germline CDR1 is MDHEN and CDR2 is SYDVKM. The CDR3 has 16 residues. The CDR3 DNA sequence: TGTGCCAGCATTCCTCCCAGGGGACAGGGGGTATACGAGCAGTACTTC. This translates into CASIPPRGQGVYEQYF.

This chain joins TRBV5-1 and TRBJ2-2, with 8 bases that match TRBD2. The V gene end was trimmed by 0 bases and the J gene end by 3 bases; junction bases not matched to a gene: 1. This CDR3 region has 15 residues. The germline V gene encodes CDR1 SGHRS and CDR2 YFSETQ. CDR3 in DNA: TGCGCCAGCAGCTTGGACGGGGGGGACACCGGGGAGCTGTTTTTT. Its translation: CASSLDGGDTGELFF.

This chain joins TRBV29-1 and TRBJ2-7; TRBD2 matches at 9 bases. V gave up 0 bases and J gave up 3 bases; unmatched junction bases: 6. The CDR3 covers 15 residues. Germline CDR1 is SQVTM and CDR2 is ANQGSEA. CDR3 sequence: CSVEELREGLYEQYF. In DNA form, the CDR3 reads TGCAGCGTTGAAGAATTGCGGGAGGGCCTCTACGAGCAGTACTTC.

As to this clone: At one of its ends the junction is not consistent with the germline gene, which may arise from a read error. The chain uses TRBV6-6 and TRBJ1-2; D is perhaps TRBD1 (5 bases). The CDR3 consists of 14 residues. Germline-derived CDR1 and CDR2 are MNHNY and SVGAGI (reference sequence). For the CDR3, the DNA is TGTGCCAGCAGCTACTTTTCGACAGCAGATGGCTACACCTTC. This translates into CASSYFSTADGYTF.

The chain couples TRBV5-1 to TRBJ2-3; D is perhaps TRBD1 (5 bases). Germline CDR1 SGHRS, CDR2 YFSETQ. V lost 0 bases, J lost 3 bases, and 11 bases lay in between. The CDR3 is 15 residues long. In nucleotides, the CDR3 is TGCGCCAGCAGCTTGGCTCAGGGTGAAACAGATACGCAGTATTTT. The encoded protein is CASSLAQGETDTQYF.